Listed here are 10 T cell receptor beta chains from one sample, sequenced in a study of blood T cell repertoires in COVID-19. Generated by immunoSEQ multiplex PCR, the TCRdb table keeps only in-frame clones and is missing some. The data contain about 52,000 clones, roughly 85% of them seen just once; the ten biggest clones take up roughly 10%. The sequenced sample consisted of peripheral blood. The receptors shown here come from a human donor in a cohort sampled during active COVID-19.

V usage is TRBV4-1 and J usage is TRBJ1-1; D call uncertain. V was cut by 6 bases and J by 3 bases, with 5 bases left in between. Germline lookup yields CDR1 MGHRA and CDR2 YSYEKL. The CDR3 consists of 11 residues. The CDR3 DNA follows: TGCGCCAGCAGGCGGGACACTGAAGCTTTCTTT. Protein sequence: CASRRDTEAFF.

The chain recombines TRBV11-2 with TRBJ2-7; a weak D match, TRBD1 (6 bases). The CDR3 consists of 14 residues. V gave up 2 bases and J gave up 2 bases, with 10 bases separating them. Germline CDR1 reads SGHAT; CDR2 reads FQNNGV. CDR3: CASSLIRGTYEQYF. The CDR3 DNA reads as TGTGCCAGCAGCTTAATTAGGGGGACCTACGAGCAGTACTTC. Looking up the rest from reference TRBV11-2 and TRBJ2-7 gives the full variable domain: EAGVAQSPRYKIIEKRQSVAFWCNPISGHATLYWYQQILGQGPKLLIQFQNNGVVDDSQLPKDRFSAERLKGVDSTLKIQPAKLEDSAVYLCASSLIRGTYEQYFGPGTRLTVT.

The CDR3, as DNA: TGTGCCTGGAGTGCGACCCTCGTATCCGGGACTAGTGAGGGGTACGAGCAGTACTTC. This encodes CAWSATLVSGTSEGYEQYF. J is TRBJ2-7 and V is TRBV30, with TRBD2 matching over 8 bases. With 1 base clipped from V and 4 bases from J, the junction kept 21 bases outside the gene matches. CDR1 and CDR2 (germline): GTSNPN, SVGIG (reference sequence). The CDR3 covers 19 residues.

This chain uses TRBV28 with TRBJ2-7; TRBD2 matches 10 bases. The CDR3 is made up of 15 amino acids. The germline CDR1 and CDR2 sequences are MDHEN and SYDVKM. Trimming cost V 6 bases and J 4 bases; bases outside gene matches: 9. The CDR3 region has the DNA TGTGCCAGCAGCGTAGCGGGAGGTGGGGGGTACGAGCAGTACTTC. Translation: CASSVAGGGGYEQYF.

This chain uses TRBV28 with TRBJ1-1, with no clear D. CDR3 length: 14 amino acids. From germline, CDR1 is MDHEN and CDR2 SYDVKM. Trimming took 7 bases from V and 0 from J, leaving 12 bases between them. The DNA of the CDR3 is TGTGCCAGCACCGTGACACCTATGAACACTGAAGCTTTCTTT. Its translation: CASTVTPMNTEAFF. The full variable domain, rest sourced from reference TRBV28 and TRBJ1-1, is DVKVTQSSRYLVKRTGEKVFLECVQDMDHENMFWYRQDPGLGLRLIYFSYDVKMKEKGDIPEGYSVSREKKERFSLILESASTNQTSMYLCASTVTPMNTEAFFGQGTRLTVV.

V gene TRBV27 combines with J gene TRBJ2-1, with 12 bases aligning to TRBD2. This CDR3 comprises 16 residues. Germline V lookup: CDR1 MNHEY, CDR2 SMNVEV (reference sequence). The V gene end was trimmed by 5 bases and the J gene end by 4 bases; junction bases not matched to a gene: 6. The CDR3 sequence is CASSPTGTSGYNEQFF. The DNA for the CDR3 is TGTGCCAGCAGTCCGACCGGGACTAGCGGGTACAATGAGCAGTTCTTC.

The J gene is TRBJ2-5, the V gene TRBV14; weak D call: TRBD2 (6 bases). Germline values: CDR1 SGHDN, CDR2 FVKESK. CDR3 length: 12 residues. Trimming removed 8 bases from V and 5 bases from J, with 12 bases in between. This CDR3 reads CASRRGSETQYF. CDR3 nucleotide sequence: TGTGCCAGCCGACGGGGGTCCGAGACCCAGTACTTC.

CDR3 sequence: CASSLAGANNEQFF. The CDR3 region has the DNA TGCGCCAGCAGCTTAGCGGGAGCAAACAATGAGCAGTTCTTC. The gene calls are TRBV5-1 and TRBJ2-1; TRBD2 agrees at 8 bases. The CDR3 covers 14 residues. Germline assignment: CDR1 SGHRS and CDR2 YFSETQ. V shed 2 bases and J 5 bases; nucleotides not matched to a gene: 3.

This chain joins TRBV18 and TRBJ1-5, with 9 bases fitting TRBD1. This CDR3 comprises 16 residues. Germline lookup yields CDR1 KGHSH and CDR2 LQKENI. V gave up 4 bases and J gave up 1 base; unmatched junction bases: 5. CDR3 in amino acids: CASSLTGTGSNQPQHF. As DNA, the CDR3 is TGTGCCAGCTCACTCACCGGGACAGGGAGCAATCAGCCCCAGCATTTT.

The chain joins TRBV15 to TRBJ1-5; TRBD1 is a possible D gene (6 bases). Per the germline V gene, CDR1 is LNHNV and CDR2 is YYDKDF (reference sequence). V was shortened by 4 bases and J by 1 base, with 8 bases between the two germline ends. The CDR3 sequence is 14 residues long. The CDR3: CATSKQGSNQPQHF. The CDR3 DNA sequence: TGTGCCACCAGCAAGCAGGGGAGCAATCAGCCCCAGCATTTT.